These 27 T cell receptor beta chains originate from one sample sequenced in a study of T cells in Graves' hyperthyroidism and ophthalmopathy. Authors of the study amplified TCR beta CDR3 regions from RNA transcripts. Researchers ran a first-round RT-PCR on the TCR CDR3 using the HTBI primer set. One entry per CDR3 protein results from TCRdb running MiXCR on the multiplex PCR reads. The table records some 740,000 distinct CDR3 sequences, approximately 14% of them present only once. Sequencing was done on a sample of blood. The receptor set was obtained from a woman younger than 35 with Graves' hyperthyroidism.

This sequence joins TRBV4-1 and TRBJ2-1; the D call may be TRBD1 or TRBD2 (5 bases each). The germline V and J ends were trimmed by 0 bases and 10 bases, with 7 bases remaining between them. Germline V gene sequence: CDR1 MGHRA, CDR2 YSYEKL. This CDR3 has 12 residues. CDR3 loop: CASSQDGDEQFF. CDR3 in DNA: TGCGCCAGCAGCCAAGATGGGGACGAGCAGTTCTTC.

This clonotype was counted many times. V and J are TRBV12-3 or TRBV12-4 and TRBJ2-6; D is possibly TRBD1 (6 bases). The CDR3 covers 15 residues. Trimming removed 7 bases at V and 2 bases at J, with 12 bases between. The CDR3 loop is CASTLRGAGANVLTF. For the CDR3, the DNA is TGTGCCAGCACCCTCAGGGGCGCTGGGGCCAACGTCCTGACTTTC.

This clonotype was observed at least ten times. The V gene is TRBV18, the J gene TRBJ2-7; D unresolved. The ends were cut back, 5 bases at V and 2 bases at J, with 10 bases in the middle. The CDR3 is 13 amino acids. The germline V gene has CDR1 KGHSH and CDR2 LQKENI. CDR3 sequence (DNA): TGTGCCAGCTCATCCCCGAAACCCTACGAGCAGTACTTC. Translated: CASSSPKPYEQYF.

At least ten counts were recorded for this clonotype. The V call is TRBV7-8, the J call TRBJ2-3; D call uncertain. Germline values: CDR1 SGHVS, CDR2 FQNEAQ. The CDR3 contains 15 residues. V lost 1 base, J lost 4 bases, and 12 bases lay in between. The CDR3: CASSLVGDSADTQYF. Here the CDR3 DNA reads TGTGCCAGCAGCTTAGTTGGTGACTCCGCAGATACGCAGTATTTT.

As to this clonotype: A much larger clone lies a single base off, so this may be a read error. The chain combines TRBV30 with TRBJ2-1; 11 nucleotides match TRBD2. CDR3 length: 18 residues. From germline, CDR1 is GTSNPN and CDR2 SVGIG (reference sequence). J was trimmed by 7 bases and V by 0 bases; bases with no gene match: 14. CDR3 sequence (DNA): TGTGCCTGGAGTGTAACCAGCTATTTGGCTAGCGGGAGGAATGAGCAGTTCTTC. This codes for CAWSVTSYLASGRNEQFF.

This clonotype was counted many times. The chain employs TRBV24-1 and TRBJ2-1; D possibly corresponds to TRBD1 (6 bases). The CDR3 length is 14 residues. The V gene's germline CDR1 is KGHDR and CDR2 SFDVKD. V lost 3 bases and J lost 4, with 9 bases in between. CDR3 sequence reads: CATSDRTGYNEQFF. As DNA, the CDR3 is TGTGCCACCAGTGATCGAACAGGGTACAATGAGCAGTTCTTC.

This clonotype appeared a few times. CDR3 sequence (DNA): TGCGCCAGCAGCTCGTGGCTCTTCAATGAGCAGTTCTTC. It codes for CASSSWLFNEQFF. This chain links TRBV5-1 with TRBJ2-1, with no clear D. The CDR3 is made up of 13 amino acids. Germline V gives CDR1 SGHRS, CDR2 YFSETQ. The V and J ends lost 3 bases and 6 bases respectively, with 10 bases between them. Looking up the rest from reference TRBV5-1 and TRBJ2-1 gives the full variable domain: KAGVTQTPRYLIKTRGQQVTLSCSPISGHRSVSWYQQTPGQGLQFLFEYFSETQRNKGNFPGRFSGRQFSNSRSEMNVSTLELGDSALYLCASSSWLFNEQFFGPGTRLTVL.

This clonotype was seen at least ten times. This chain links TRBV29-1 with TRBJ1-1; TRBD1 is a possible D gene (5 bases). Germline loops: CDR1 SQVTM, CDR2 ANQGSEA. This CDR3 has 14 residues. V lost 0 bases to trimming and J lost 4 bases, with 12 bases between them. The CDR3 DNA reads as TGCAGCGTTGAAGACAGGGCGGGAAGCACTGAAGCTTTCTTT. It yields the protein CSVEDRAGSTEAFF.

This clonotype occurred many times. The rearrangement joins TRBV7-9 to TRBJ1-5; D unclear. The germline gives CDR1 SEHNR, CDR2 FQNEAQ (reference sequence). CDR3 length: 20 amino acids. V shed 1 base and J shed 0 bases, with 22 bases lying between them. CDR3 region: CASSLGSAVQTTDSNQPQHF. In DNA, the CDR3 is TGTGCCAGCAGCTTAGGATCCGCGGTTCAGACCACTGATAGCAATCAGCCCCAGCATTTT.

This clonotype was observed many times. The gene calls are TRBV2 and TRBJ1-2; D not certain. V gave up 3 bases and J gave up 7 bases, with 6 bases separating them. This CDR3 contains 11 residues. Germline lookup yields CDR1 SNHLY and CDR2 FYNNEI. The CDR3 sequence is CASSEQRGYTF. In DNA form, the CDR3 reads TGTGCCAGCAGTGAGCAGCGTGGCTACACCTTC.

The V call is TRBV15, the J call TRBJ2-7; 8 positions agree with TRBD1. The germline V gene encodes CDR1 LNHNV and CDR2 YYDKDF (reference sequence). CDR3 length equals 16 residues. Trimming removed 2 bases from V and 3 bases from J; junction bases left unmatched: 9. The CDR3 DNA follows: TGTGCCACCAGCAGATCAGGGGGCAGGGGAAACTACGAGCAGTACTTC. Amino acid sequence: CATSRSGGRGNYEQYF.

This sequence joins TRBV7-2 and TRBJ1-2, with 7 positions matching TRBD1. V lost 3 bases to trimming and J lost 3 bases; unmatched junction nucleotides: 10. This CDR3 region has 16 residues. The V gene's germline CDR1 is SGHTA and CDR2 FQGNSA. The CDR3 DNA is TGTGCCAGCAGCTTTGTTACGCCCAGGGGGGACTATGGCTACACCTTC. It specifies CASSFVTPRGDYGYTF. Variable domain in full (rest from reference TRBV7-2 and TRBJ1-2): GAGVSQSPSNKVTEKGKDVELRCDPISGHTALYWYRQSLGQGLEFLIYFQGNSAPDKSGLPSDRFSAERTGGSVSTLTIQRTQQEDSAVYLCASSFVTPRGDYGYTFGSGTRLTVV.

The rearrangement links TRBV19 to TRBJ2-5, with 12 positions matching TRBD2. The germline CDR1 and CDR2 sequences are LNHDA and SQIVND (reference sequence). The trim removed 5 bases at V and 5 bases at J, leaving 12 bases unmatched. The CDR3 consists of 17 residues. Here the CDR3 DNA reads TGTGCCAGTAGTGGACTAGCGGGACCTTCTAGGGGGGAGACCCAGTACTTC. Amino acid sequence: CASSGLAGPSRGETQYF.

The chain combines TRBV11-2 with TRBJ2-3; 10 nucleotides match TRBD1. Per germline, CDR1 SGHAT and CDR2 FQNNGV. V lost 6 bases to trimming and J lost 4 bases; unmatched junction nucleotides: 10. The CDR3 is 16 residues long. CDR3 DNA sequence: TGTGCCAGCAGGGAAACCGGGACAGGGGCCGCAGATACGCAGTATTTT. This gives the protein CASRETGTGAADTQYF.

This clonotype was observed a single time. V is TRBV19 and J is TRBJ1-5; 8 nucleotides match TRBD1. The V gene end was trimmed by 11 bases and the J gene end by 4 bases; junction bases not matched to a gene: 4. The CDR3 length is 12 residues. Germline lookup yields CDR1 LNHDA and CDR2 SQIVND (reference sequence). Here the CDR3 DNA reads TGTGCCGGAGGACAGGGAAATCAGCCCCAGCATTTT. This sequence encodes CAGGQGNQPQHF.

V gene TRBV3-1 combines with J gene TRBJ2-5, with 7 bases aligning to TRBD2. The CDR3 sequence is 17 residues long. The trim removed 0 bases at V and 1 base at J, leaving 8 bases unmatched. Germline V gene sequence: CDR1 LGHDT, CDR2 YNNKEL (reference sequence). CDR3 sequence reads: CASSQDQASGVQETQYF. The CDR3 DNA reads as TGTGCCAGCAGCCAAGACCAGGCTAGCGGAGTCCAAGAGACCCAGTACTTC.

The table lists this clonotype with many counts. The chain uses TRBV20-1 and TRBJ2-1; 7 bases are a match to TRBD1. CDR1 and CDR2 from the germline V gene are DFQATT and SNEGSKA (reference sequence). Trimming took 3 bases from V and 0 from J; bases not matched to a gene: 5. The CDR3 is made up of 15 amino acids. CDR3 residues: CSARPDRDSYNEQFF. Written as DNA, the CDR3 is TGCAGTGCTAGGCCCGACAGGGACTCCTACAATGAGCAGTTCTTC.

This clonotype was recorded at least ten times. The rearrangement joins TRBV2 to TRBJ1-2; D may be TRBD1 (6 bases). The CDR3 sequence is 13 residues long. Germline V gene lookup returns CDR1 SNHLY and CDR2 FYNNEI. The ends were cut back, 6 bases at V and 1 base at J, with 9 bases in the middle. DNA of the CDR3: TGTGCCAGCAGGGACAGCGGTAACTATGGCTACACCTTC. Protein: CASRDSGNYGYTF.

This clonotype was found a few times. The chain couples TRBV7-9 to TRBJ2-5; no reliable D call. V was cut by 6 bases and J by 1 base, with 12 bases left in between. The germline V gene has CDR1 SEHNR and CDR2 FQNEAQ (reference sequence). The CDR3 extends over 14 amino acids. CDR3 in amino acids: CASSEWSVQETQYF. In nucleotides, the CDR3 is TGTGCCAGCAGTGAATGGTCCGTCCAAGAGACCCAGTACTTC. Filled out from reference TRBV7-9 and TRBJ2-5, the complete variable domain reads DTGVSQNPRHKITKRGQNVTFRCDPISEHNRLYWYRQTLGQGPEFLTYFQNEAQLEKSRLLSDRFSAERPKGSFSTLEIQRTEQGDSAMYLCASSEWSVQETQYFGPGTRLLVL.

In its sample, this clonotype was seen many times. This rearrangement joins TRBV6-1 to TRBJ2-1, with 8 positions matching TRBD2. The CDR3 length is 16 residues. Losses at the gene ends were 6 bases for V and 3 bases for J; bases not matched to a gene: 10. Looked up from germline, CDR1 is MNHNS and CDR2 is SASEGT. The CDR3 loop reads CASRYTSGAYYNEQFF. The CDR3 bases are TGTGCCAGCAGGTATACTAGCGGAGCTTACTACAATGAGCAGTTCTTC.

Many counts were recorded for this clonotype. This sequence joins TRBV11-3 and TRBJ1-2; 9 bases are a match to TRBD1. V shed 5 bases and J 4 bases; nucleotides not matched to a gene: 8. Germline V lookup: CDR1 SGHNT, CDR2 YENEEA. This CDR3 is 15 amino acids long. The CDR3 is CASSPGTGRGYGYTF. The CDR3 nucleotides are TGTGCCAGCAGCCCCGGGACAGGGCGTGGCTATGGCTACACCTTC.

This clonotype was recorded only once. The CDR3: CSARDFYLAGGYEQYF. CDR3 nucleotide sequence: TGCAGTGCTAGAGATTTTTACCTAGCGGGGGGTTACGAGCAGTACTTC. The chain carries TRBV20-1 and TRBJ2-7; 11 bases agree with TRBD2. The ends lost 0 bases at V and 4 bases at J; junction bases unmatched: 8. The V gene's germline CDR1 is DFQATT and CDR2 SNEGSKA (reference sequence). The CDR3 loop spans 16 amino acids.

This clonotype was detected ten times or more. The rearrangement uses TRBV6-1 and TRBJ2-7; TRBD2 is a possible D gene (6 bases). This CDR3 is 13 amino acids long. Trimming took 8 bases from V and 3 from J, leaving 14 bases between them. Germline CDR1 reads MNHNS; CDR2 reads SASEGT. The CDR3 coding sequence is TGTGCCAGCTGGTCGGGAGTAGACTACGAGCAGTACTTC. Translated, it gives CASWSGVDYEQYF.

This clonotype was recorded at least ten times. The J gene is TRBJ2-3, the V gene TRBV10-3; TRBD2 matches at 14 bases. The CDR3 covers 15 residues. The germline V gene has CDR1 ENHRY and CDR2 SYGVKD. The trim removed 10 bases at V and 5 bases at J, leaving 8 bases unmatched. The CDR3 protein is CATSGLAGAGDTQYF. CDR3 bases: TGTGCCACCTCGGGACTAGCGGGAGCGGGAGATACGCAGTATTTT.

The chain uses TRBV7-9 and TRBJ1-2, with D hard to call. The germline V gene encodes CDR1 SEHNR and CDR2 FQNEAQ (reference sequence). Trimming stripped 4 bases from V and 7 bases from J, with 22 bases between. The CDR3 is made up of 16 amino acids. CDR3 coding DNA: TGTGCCAGCAGCTCCCCGACGGACGACCGCGCCTTTGGCTACACCTTC. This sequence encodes CASSSPTDDRAFGYTF. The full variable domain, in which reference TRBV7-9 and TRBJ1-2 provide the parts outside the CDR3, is DTGVSQNPRHKITKRGQNVTFRCDPISEHNRLYWYRQTLGQGPEFLTYFQNEAQLEKSRLLSDRFSAERPKGSFSTLEIQRTEQGDSAMYLCASSSPTDDRAFGYTFGSGTRLTVV.

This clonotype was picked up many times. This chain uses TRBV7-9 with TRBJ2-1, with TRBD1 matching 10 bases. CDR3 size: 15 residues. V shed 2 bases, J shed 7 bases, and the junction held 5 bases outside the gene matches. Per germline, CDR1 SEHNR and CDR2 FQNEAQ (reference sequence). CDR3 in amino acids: CASSLRQGARNEQFF. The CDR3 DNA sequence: TGTGCCAGCAGCTTAAGACAGGGGGCTAGGAATGAGCAGTTCTTC.

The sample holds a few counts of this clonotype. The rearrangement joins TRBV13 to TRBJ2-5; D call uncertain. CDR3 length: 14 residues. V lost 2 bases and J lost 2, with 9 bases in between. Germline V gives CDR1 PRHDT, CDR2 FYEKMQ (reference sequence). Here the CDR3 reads CASSLNRQQETQYF. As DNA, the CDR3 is TGTGCCAGCAGCTTAAACAGACAACAAGAGACCCAGTACTTC.